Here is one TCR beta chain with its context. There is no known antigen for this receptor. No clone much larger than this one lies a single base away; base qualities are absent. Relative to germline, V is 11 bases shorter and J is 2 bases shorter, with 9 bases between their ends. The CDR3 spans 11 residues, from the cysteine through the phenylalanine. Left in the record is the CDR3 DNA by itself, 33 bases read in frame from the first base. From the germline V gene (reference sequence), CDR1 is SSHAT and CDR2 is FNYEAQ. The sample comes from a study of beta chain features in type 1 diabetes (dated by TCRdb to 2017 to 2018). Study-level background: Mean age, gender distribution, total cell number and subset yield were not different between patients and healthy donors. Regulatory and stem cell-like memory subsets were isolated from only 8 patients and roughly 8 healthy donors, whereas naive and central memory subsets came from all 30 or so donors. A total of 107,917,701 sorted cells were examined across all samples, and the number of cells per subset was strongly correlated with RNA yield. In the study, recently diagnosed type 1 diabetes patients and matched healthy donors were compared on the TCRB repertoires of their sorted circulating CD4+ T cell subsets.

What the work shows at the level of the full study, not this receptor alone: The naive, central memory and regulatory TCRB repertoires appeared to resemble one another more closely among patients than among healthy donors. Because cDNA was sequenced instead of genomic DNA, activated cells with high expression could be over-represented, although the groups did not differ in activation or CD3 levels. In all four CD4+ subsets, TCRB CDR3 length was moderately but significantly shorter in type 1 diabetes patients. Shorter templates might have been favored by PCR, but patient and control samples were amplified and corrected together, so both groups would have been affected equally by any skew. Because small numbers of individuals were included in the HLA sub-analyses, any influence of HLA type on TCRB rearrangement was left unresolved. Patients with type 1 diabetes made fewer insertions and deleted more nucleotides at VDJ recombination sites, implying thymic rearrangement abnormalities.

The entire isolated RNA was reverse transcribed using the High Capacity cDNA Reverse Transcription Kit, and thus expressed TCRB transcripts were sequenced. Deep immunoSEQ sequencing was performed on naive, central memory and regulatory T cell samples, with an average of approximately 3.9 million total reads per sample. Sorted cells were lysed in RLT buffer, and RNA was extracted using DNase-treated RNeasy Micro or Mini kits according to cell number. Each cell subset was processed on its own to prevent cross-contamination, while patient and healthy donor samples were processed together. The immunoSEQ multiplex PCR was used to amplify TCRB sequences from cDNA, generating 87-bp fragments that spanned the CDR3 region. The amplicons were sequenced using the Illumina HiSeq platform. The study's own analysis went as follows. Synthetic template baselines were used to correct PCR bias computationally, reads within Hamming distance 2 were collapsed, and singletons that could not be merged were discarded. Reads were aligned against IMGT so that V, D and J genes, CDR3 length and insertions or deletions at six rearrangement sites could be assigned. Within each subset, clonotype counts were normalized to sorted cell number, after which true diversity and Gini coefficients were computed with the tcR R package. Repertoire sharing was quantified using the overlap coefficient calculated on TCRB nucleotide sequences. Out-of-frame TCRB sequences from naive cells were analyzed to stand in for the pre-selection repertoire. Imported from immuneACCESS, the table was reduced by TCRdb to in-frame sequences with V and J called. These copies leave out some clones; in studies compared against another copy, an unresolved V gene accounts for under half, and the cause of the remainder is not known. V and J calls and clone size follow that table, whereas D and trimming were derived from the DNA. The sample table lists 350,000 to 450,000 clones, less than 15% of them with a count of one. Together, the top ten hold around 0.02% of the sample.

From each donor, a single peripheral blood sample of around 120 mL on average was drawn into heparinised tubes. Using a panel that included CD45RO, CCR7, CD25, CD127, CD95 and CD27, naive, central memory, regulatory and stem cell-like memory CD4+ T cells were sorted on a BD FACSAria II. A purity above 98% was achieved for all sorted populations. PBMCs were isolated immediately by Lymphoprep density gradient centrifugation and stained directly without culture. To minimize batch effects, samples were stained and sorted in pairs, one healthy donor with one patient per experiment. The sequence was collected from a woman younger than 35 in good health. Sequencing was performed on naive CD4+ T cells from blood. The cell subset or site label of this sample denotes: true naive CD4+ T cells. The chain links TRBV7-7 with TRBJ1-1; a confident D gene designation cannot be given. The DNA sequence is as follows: TGTGCCGTGGCCATTAACACTGAAGCTTTCTTT. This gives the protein CAVAINTEAFF.